These 21 T cell receptor beta chains were sequenced from one sample in a study of T-cell memory formation after mild COVID-19. TCRdb fed the 5' RACE reads into MiXCR, producing one record per CDR3 protein. The sample consists of 80,000 to 95,000 distinct CDR3 sequences, approximately 25% of them appearing once. The sample was PBMCs or a T cell subset sorted from them (not recorded which). The source is a man aged 18 to 29 who had mild COVID-19 (a few samples of this study predate the infection). Cell type and time point are not known.

The V call is TRBV4-1, the J call TRBJ1-1; maybe TRBD1 (6 bases). This CDR3 has 16 residues. Between the trimmed V and J ends, which lost 1 base and 3 bases, there was a span of 15 bases. Germline V gene lookup returns CDR1 MGHRA and CDR2 YSYEKL. The CDR3 reads CASSQVVWGRDTEAFF. The CDR3 DNA is TGCGCCAGCAGCCAAGTTGTTTGGGGGCGGGACACTGAAGCTTTCTTT.

The chain couples TRBV27 to TRBJ2-7, with D hard to call. The ends were cut back, 2 bases at V and 0 bases at J, with 11 bases in the middle. The length of the CDR3 is 15 residues. Germline CDR1 reads MNHEY; CDR2 reads SMNVEV (reference sequence). CDR3 nucleotides: TGTGCCAGCAGTTTAGAGGCCGTACCCTCCTACGAGCAGTACTTC. Residues: CASSLEAVPSYEQYF.

The genes are TRBV7-9 and TRBJ1-4; D unclear. The CDR3 sequence is 13 residues long. Germline CDR1 SEHNR, CDR2 FQNEAQ (reference sequence). The V end lost 5 bases, the J end lost 4 bases, and 8 bases lay between the germline ends. The CDR3 DNA reads TGTGCCAGCAGCAATTGGAGTAATGAAAAACTGTTTTTT. Its protein product is CASSNWSNEKLFF.

The chain has TRBV7-9 and TRBJ2-2, with 8 nucleotides matching TRBD1. The CDR3 contains 16 residues. Trimming took 5 bases from V and 7 from J; bases not matched to a gene: 12. CDR1 and CDR2 from the germline V gene are SEHNR and FQNEAQ (reference sequence). CDR3 sequence (DNA): TGTGCCAGCAGCCCAAGGGCAGGGGGCTCTAGCGGGGAGCTGTTTTTT. Protein sequence: CASSPRAGGSSGELFF.

The chain joins TRBV4-1 to TRBJ2-1, with TRBD2 as a possible D gene (6 bases). Germline CDR1 reads MGHRA; CDR2 reads YSYEKL. The V end was cut by 4 bases, the J end by 2 bases, with 6 bases between. The CDR3 spans 13 residues. For the CDR3, the DNA is TGCGCCAGCAGCCCGGGGGCCTACAATGAGCAGTTCTTC. Protein: CASSPGAYNEQFF.

This clonotype appeared a few times. The chain recombines TRBV7-6 with TRBJ2-2; the match to TRBD2 covers 7 bases. Germline CDR1 is SGHVS and CDR2 is FNYEAQ. This CDR3 region has 16 residues. With 4 bases clipped from V and 1 base from J, the junction kept 6 bases outside the gene matches. CDR3: CASSYGGGMNTGELFF. As DNA, the CDR3 is TGTGCCAGCAGCTATGGGGGGGGAATGAACACCGGGGAGCTGTTTTTT.

V gene TRBV19 combines with J gene TRBJ1-1; D is undetermined. This CDR3 contains 13 residues. Germline assignment: CDR1 LNHDA and CDR2 SQIVND (reference sequence). Trimming pared 8 bases from V and 0 bases from J, leaving 10 bases between. The DNA for the CDR3 is TGTGCCAGTGACCCCGGGGTGAACACTGAAGCTTTCTTT. Translating it yields CASDPGVNTEAFF.

The sample holds a few counts of this clonotype. The chain combines TRBV7-9 with TRBJ1-1; the D is unclear. The length of the CDR3 is 16 residues. Per the germline V gene, CDR1 is SEHNR and CDR2 is FQNEAQ (reference sequence). Trimming left V 4 bases short and J 3 bases short, with 18 bases between. The CDR3 here is CASSSTRAAEDTEAFF. As DNA, the CDR3 is TGTGCCAGCAGCTCCACGCGGGCCGCGGAGGACACTGAAGCTTTCTTT.

The rearrangement links TRBV9 to TRBJ2-7; D not resolved. The germline V and J ends were trimmed by 0 bases and 7 bases, with 14 bases remaining between them. Germline V CDR1 and CDR2: SGDLS, YYNGEE. The CDR3 totals 14 residues. The CDR3 region has the DNA TGTGCCAGCAGCGTAGATGGGCAGGTTGGAGAGCAGTACTTC. Amino acids: CASSVDGQVGEQYF.

The chain combines TRBV5-1 with TRBJ1-1; D is uncertain. Trimming removed 3 bases at V and 0 bases at J, with 15 bases between. The CDR3 has 16 residues. Germline-derived CDR1 and CDR2 are SGHRS and YFSETQ. CDR3 sequence: CASSWPGESMNTEAFF. The CDR3 nucleotides are TGCGCCAGCAGCTGGCCGGGTGAGAGCATGAACACTGAAGCTTTCTTT.

This clonotype has a handful of counts. The gene calls are TRBV7-6 and TRBJ2-2, with D perhaps TRBD1 (5 bases). Germline assignment: CDR1 SGHVS and CDR2 FNYEAQ. Trimming took off 0 bases at V and 6 bases at J, with 17 bases between the two ends. The CDR3 spans 17 residues. CDR3 sequence reads: CASSLAPPGIVSGELFF. The DNA of the CDR3 is TGTGCCAGCAGCTTAGCCCCCCCAGGGATAGTTTCCGGGGAGCTGTTTTTT.

The chain employs TRBV7-9 and TRBJ2-1; D gene ambiguous. Germline lookup yields CDR1 SEHNR and CDR2 FQNEAQ (reference sequence). CDR3 length: 12 amino acids. V was trimmed by 1 base and J by 3 bases, leaving 1 base between them. The CDR3 sequence is CASSLVYNEQFF. The CDR3 DNA reads as TGTGCCAGCAGCTTAGTCTACAATGAGCAGTTCTTC.

This clonotype was seen more than once but under ten times. The gene calls are TRBV5-1 and TRBJ2-1; D not resolved. Germline CDR1 reads SGHRS; CDR2 reads YFSETQ. This CDR3 has 11 amino acids. V shed 2 bases and J shed 8 bases, with 5 bases lying between them. CDR3 in DNA: TGCGCCAGCAGCTTTTCGCATGAGCAGTTCTTC. Translated: CASSFSHEQFF.

The chain has TRBV7-2 and TRBJ1-5; D not resolved. This CDR3 comprises 13 residues. V was trimmed by 0 bases and J by 6 bases, leaving 6 bases between them. The germline V gene has CDR1 SGHTA and CDR2 FQGNSA. The CDR3 nucleotides read TGTGCCAGCAGCTTAGCGTTGGGTCAGCCCCAGCATTTT. It yields the protein CASSLALGQPQHF.

This clonotype was seen a few times. This rearrangement joins TRBV6-6 to TRBJ2-3, with D maybe TRBD2 (7 bases). The CDR3 is made up of 13 amino acids. Deletions cut 4 bases from V and 4 bases from J, with 9 bases between. CDR1 and CDR2 from the germline V gene are MNHNY and SVGAGI (reference sequence). CDR3 loop: CASSLGGPDTQYF. As DNA, the CDR3 is TGTGCCAGCAGTTTGGGGGGGCCAGATACGCAGTATTTT.

This sequence joins TRBV7-9 and TRBJ2-3; D may match TRBD1 or TRBD2 (5 bases each). The CDR3 is 17 amino acids. V was cut by 4 bases and J by 2 bases, with 19 bases left in between. The germline V gene has CDR1 SEHNR and CDR2 FQNEAQ (reference sequence). This chain's CDR3 is CASSSLVIVGPTDTQYF. The CDR3 nucleotides read TGTGCCAGCAGCTCCCTAGTCATCGTGGGACCCACAGATACGCAGTATTTT.

This chain connects TRBV6-2 or TRBV6-3 to TRBJ1-1, with D unclear. CDR1 MNHEY and CDR2 SVGEGT come from the germline V gene. Trimming took 3 bases from V and 1 from J, leaving 6 bases between them. CDR3 length: 13 amino acids. The CDR3 DNA follows: TGTGCCAGCAGTTATACAAGGAACACTGAAGCTTTCTTT. Its protein product is CASSYTRNTEAFF.

In this sample, this clonotype turned up a few times. J is TRBJ2-7 and V is TRBV7-8; D may be TRBD2 (5 bases). CDR3 length: 13 amino acids. Trimming shortened V by 1 base and J by 6 bases, and 10 bases separated the two germline ends. Germline V gene sequence: CDR1 SGHVS, CDR2 FQNEAQ. CDR3 coding DNA: TGTGCCAGCAGCTTAGTTCGGGGAACCGAGCAGTACGTC. This codes for CASSLVRGTEQYV.

This chain connects TRBV4-3 to TRBJ2-2; D unclear. From germline, CDR1 is LGHNA and CDR2 YSLEER. CDR3 size: 15 residues. Trimming pared 1 base from V and 3 bases from J, leaving 9 bases between. The CDR3 nucleotides read TGCGCCAGCAGCCAAGTCGCAGGTTACACCGGGGAGCTGTTTTTT. It encodes CASSQVAGYTGELFF.

The chain links TRBV6-5 to TRBJ1-1, with D possibly being TRBD1 (6 bases). Deletions cut 7 bases from V and 9 bases from J, with 9 bases between. Germline V gene data show CDR1 as MNHEY and CDR2 as SVGAGI. The CDR3 totals 10 residues. CDR3 residues: CASKGEKAFF. CDR3 in DNA: TGTGCCAGCAAGGGGGAAAAAGCTTTCTTT.

The V call is TRBV12-3 or TRBV12-4, the J call TRBJ1-2; D gene ambiguous. Trimming removed 5 bases at V and 4 bases at J, with 17 bases between. The CDR3 covers 15 residues. CDR3 sequence: CASSPTVPWVYGYTF. The CDR3 DNA reads as TGTGCCAGCAGTCCCACGGTCCCCTGGGTCTATGGCTACACCTTC.